Shown below are 11 T cell receptor beta chains from a single sample sequenced in a study of T cells after yellow fever vaccination. TCRdb redid the calling of the 5' RACE reads with MiXCR, one entry per CDR3 protein. Here the sample spans 250,000 to 300,000 distinct CDR3 sequences, 5.2% being singletons. Material: CD4+ T cells sorted from PBMCs, obtained on the day of the yellow fever booster vaccination. The receptors shown here come from a man between 18 and 29 years old who received the YFV17D yellow fever vaccine.

This clonotype has more than one count but fewer than ten. The V and J genes are TRBV24-1 and TRBJ2-3; perhaps TRBD2 as D (6 bases). Germline CDR1 and CDR2: KGHDR and SFDVKD. The CDR3 consists of 14 residues. V lost 6 bases to trimming and J lost 0 bases, with 9 bases between them. The CDR3 DNA reads as TGTGCCACCAGTTATCGGGGGAGCACAGATACGCAGTATTTT. Its translation: CATSYRGSTDTQYF.

This clonotype was observed a handful of times. V usage is TRBV6-5 and J usage is TRBJ1-1; D gene ambiguous. There are 11 residues in the CDR3. Germline V gives CDR1 MNHEY, CDR2 SVGAGI. The V end was cut by 6 bases, the J end by 5 bases, with 7 bases between. The DNA of the CDR3 is TGTGCCAGCAGGAAAAGAACTGAAGCTTTCTTT. Translation gives CASRKRTEAFF.

The chain employs TRBV4-1 and TRBJ2-1; D possibly corresponds to TRBD2 (7 bases). Germline V gene data show CDR1 as MGHRA and CDR2 as YSYEKL. Trimming removed 4 bases from V and 5 bases from J, with 15 bases in between. The CDR3 is 15 residues long. CDR3 sequence reads: CASSPRGGGDNEQFF. The CDR3 DNA sequence: TGCGCCAGCAGCCCGAGAGGGGGGGGCGACAATGAGCAGTTCTTC.

This clonotype was detected a few times. The chain uses TRBV11-2 and TRBJ2-1; 11 nucleotides match TRBD2. The CDR3 is made up of 13 amino acids. V dropped 7 bases and J dropped 8; count of bases not matched to a gene: 4. Germline V gene data show CDR1 as SGHAT and CDR2 as FQNNGV. CDR3 nucleotide sequence: TGTGCCAGCACCCTAGCGGGGGGCGATGAGCAGTTCTTC. Its protein product is CASTLAGGDEQFF.

The chain combines TRBV5-1 with TRBJ1-6, with 7 positions matching TRBD1. This CDR3 contains 15 residues. With 0 bases clipped from V and 13 bases from J, the junction kept 10 bases outside the gene matches. From germline, CDR1 is SGHRS and CDR2 YFSETQ. The CDR3, as DNA: TGCGCCAGCAGCTTGGTGGAGACAGGGATTTCCCCCCTCCACTTT. Its protein product is CASSLVETGISPLHF.

This clonotype was seen ten or more times. The chain couples TRBV7-9 to TRBJ2-5; D not resolved. The CDR3 is 17 amino acids. Germline CDR1 reads SEHNR; CDR2 reads FQNEAQ (reference sequence). V gave up 3 bases and J gave up 2 bases, with 19 bases separating them. This chain's CDR3 is CASSFLPAARRQETQYF. CDR3 DNA sequence: TGTGCCAGCAGCTTTCTACCGGCCGCGAGGCGGCAAGAGACCCAGTACTTC. Supplemented by reference TRBV7-9 and TRBJ2-5, the full variable domain reads DTGVSQNPRHKITKRGQNVTFRCDPISEHNRLYWYRQTLGQGPEFLTYFQNEAQLEKSRLLSDRFSAERPKGSFSTLEIQRTEQGDSAMYLCASSFLPAARRQETQYFGPGTRLLVL.

In its sample, this clonotype was seen many times. CDR3 loop: CASDPGTGRRNTEAFF. The CDR3 region has the DNA TGCGCCAGCGACCCGGGGACAGGGAGAAGGAACACTGAAGCTTTCTTT. The V gene is TRBV5-1, the J gene TRBJ1-1, with 9 bases lining up with TRBD1. V shed 7 bases and J 1 base; nucleotides not matched to a gene: 11. Germline CDR1 SGHRS, CDR2 YFSETQ. The CDR3 extends over 16 amino acids.

Only a few counts were recorded for this clonotype. The genes are TRBV12-3 or TRBV12-4 and TRBJ1-2; TRBD1 agrees at 8 bases. The CDR3 totals 14 residues. With 1 base clipped from V and 7 bases from J, the junction kept 5 bases outside the gene matches. For the CDR3, the DNA is TGTGCCAGCAGTTTAGACAGGGGGAAACGTGGCTACACCTTC. Amino acids: CASSLDRGKRGYTF.

The chain couples TRBV3-2 to TRBJ2-7; the D call of TRBD2 is as the table states it, not checked on the DNA. TRBV3-2 constitutes a pseudogene. The CDR3 runs 18 residues. CDR3 bases: TGTGCCAGCAGCCAAGATGGGCCTAGGAGCGGGGGGGCGGACGAGCAGTACTTC. As protein: CASSQDGPRSGGADEQYF.

The sample holds many counts of this clonotype. The rearrangement links TRBV7-2 to TRBJ2-3, with 10 positions matching TRBD2. The CDR3 loop spans 17 amino acids. Germline lookup yields CDR1 SGHTA and CDR2 FQGNSA. After removal of 2 bases from V and 1 base from J, the junction contained 6 bases not matched to a gene. The CDR3 DNA reads as TGTGCCAGCAGCTTATCCGCGCTAGCGGGGGGCACAGATACGCAGTATTTT. Protein sequence: CASSLSALAGGTDTQYF.

This clonotype was counted a few times. The chain combines TRBV6-2 or TRBV6-3 with TRBJ2-1; 7 bases are a match to TRBD2. Germline CDR1 MNHEY, CDR2 SVGEGT. V was pared by 4 bases and J by 10 bases, with 4 bases of the junction left unmatched. This CDR3 contains 12 residues. The CDR3 region is CASSFDSGEQFF. CDR3 nucleotide sequence: TGTGCCAGCAGTTTCGATAGCGGGGAGCAGTTCTTC.